This TCR beta chain was identified in a study of shared clonotypes between healthy human individuals. Study-wide context: Contributing individuals were a couple of females and a few males aged 18 to 49.

V lost 4 bases and J lost 9; bases outside the gene matches: 12. Germline CDR1 reads SGHRS; CDR2 reads YFSETQ. This CDR3 has 16 amino acids. Regarding the study as a whole: The study drew on few donors, limiting represented genetic and exposure-history diversity.

Some clones are missing from TCRdb's copy, which holds only in-frame ones; the method was immunoSEQ multiplex PCR. The profile shows more than 2 million clones, around 95% of them singletons. About this clone: Its antigen remains unidentified.

The clonotype originates from a young man in good health. The sequenced sample was naive CD4+ T cells sorted from blood. Subset defined: CD45RA+ positively selected. V is TRBV5-1 and J is TRBJ2-1; 11 nucleotides line up with TRBD2. CDR3 protein: CASSRTGTSGNSEQFF. The CDR3 DNA is TGCGCCAGCAGCAGAACCGGGACTAGCGGAAACAGTGAGCAGTTCTTC.